One TCR beta chain is described in this entry. Libraries were prepared by immunoSEQ multiplex PCR; TCRdb keeps only in-frame clonotypes and omits some of them. This sample has more than 20,000 clones; 79% occur once, and the top ten carry 36%. This sample stems from a study of glioma-infiltrating T cells after dendritic cell vaccination. V was trimmed by 7 bases and J by 4 bases, leaving 13 bases between them. The CDR3 is 13 residues long. Germline values: CDR1 MDHEN, CDR2 SYDVKM. The J gene is TRBJ1-2, the V gene TRBV28; no firm D call. Sample: blood, taken before dendritic cell vaccination. The TCR sequence derives from a human donor with glioblastoma. In DNA form, the CDR3 reads TGTGCCAGCACTCCCAATACGGTCTATGGCTACACCTTC. It specifies CASTPNTVYGYTF.